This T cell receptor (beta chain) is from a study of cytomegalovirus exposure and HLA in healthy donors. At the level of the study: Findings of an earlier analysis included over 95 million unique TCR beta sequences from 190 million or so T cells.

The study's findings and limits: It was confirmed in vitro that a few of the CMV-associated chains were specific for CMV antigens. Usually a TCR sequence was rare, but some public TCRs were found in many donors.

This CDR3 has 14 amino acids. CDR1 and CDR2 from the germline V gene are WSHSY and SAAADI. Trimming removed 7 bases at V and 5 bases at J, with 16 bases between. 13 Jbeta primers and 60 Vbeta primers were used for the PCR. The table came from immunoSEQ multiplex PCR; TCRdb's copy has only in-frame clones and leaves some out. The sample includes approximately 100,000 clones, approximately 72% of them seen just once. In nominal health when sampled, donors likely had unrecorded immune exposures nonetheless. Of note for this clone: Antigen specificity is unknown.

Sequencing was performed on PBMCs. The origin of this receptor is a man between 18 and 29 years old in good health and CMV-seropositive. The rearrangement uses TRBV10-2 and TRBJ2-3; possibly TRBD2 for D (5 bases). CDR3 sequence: CASTDAGWGDTQYF. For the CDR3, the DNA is TGCGCCAGCACAGATGCGGGTTGGGGAGATACGCAGTATTTT.